The T cell receptor beta chain described here comes from a study of response to subunit inactivated influenza vaccine. Study results and caveats: Researchers suggested that each seasonal influenza vaccination recruits few new T cells.

TCRdb fed the RT-PCR reads into MiXCR, producing one record per CDR3 protein. The sample includes around 580,000 distinct CDR3 sequences, 10% to 15% of them seen just once. Germline V gene data show CDR1 as SGHVS and CDR2 as FNYEAQ. CDR3 length: 12 residues. As regards this clonotype: Its antigen is not identified. Relative to the germline gene, one junction end is altered; a read error may explain this.

The J gene is TRBJ2-5, the V gene TRBV7-6, with D uncertain. Sequenced material: PBMCs from blood, taken on the day of vaccination. The clonotype comes from a man aged 45-60 years who received an inactivated influenza vaccine. The CDR3 nucleotides are TGTGCCAGCAGCCGCTACCAAGAGACCCAGCACTTC. It encodes CASSRYQETQHF.